The clone carrying this T cell receptor (beta chain) was observed many times. Its cognate antigen is unknown. The sample originates from a study of blood T cells in healthy people across ages. General observations from the study: TCR beta diversity per million T cells fell roughly linearly with age. Naive CD4+ cells and diversity were both higher in long-lived donors than in aged donors.

CDR3 size: 15 residues. V lost 5 bases, J lost 5 bases, and 15 bases lay in between. Germline V gene sequence: CDR1 SGHTA, CDR2 FQGNSA. Alongside a J-beta primer mix, a sample-barcoded 5' primer served in a second PCR lasting about 6 to 11 cycles. A 12-random-nucleotide template-switch adaptor tagged each cDNA molecule. MiXCR, run by TCRdb on the 5' RACE reads, gives a single entry per CDR3 protein. The sample lists 630,000 or so distinct CDR3 sequences; 25% to 30% were seen once. Per-sample PBMC isolation yielded at least 6.5 million cells. The gene calls are TRBV7-2 and TRBJ1-4, with no clear D. Sequenced sample: blood. The clonotype originates from a woman older than 75 in good health. The CDR3 is CASSPMSGVNEKLFF. DNA for the CDR3: TGTGCCAGCAGCCCCATGTCCGGGGTCAATGAAAAACTGTTTTTT.